This T cell receptor (beta chain) was recovered during a study of blood T cell repertoires in COVID-19. Study details: The study drew acute and convalescent COVID-19 samples from the United States, Italy and Spain. Sample material is recorded as cDNA or gDNA derived from T cells, B-cell-depleted T cells, or PBMCs.

The method was immunoSEQ multiplex PCR; TCRdb's version includes in-frame clones alone and lacks a portion of them. The table records fewer than 100,000 clones, approximately 90% of them present only once. CDR3 size: 16 residues. Germline loops: CDR1 SGHRS, CDR2 YFSETQ. The junction had 11 bases not matched to a gene; V was cut back by 2 bases and J by 5 bases. In its sample, this clone was seen once. The receptor's source is a man between 65 and 79 years old with acute or convalescent COVID-19. The chain has TRBV5-1 and TRBJ1-1, with TRBD1 matching over 8 bases. Material for sequencing was peripheral blood. The chain's CDR3 is CASSFDRGRGSTEAFF. The CDR3 DNA reads as TGCGCCAGCAGCTTCGACAGGGGACGAGGGAGTACTGAAGCTTTCTTT. Drawing the rest from reference TRBV5-1 and TRBJ1-1, the complete variable domain is KAGVTQTPRYLIKTRGQQVTLSCSPISGHRSVSWYQQTPGQGLQFLFEYFSETQRNKGNFPGRFSGRQFSNSRSEMNVSTLELGDSALYLCASSFDRGRGSTEAFFGQGTRLTVV.